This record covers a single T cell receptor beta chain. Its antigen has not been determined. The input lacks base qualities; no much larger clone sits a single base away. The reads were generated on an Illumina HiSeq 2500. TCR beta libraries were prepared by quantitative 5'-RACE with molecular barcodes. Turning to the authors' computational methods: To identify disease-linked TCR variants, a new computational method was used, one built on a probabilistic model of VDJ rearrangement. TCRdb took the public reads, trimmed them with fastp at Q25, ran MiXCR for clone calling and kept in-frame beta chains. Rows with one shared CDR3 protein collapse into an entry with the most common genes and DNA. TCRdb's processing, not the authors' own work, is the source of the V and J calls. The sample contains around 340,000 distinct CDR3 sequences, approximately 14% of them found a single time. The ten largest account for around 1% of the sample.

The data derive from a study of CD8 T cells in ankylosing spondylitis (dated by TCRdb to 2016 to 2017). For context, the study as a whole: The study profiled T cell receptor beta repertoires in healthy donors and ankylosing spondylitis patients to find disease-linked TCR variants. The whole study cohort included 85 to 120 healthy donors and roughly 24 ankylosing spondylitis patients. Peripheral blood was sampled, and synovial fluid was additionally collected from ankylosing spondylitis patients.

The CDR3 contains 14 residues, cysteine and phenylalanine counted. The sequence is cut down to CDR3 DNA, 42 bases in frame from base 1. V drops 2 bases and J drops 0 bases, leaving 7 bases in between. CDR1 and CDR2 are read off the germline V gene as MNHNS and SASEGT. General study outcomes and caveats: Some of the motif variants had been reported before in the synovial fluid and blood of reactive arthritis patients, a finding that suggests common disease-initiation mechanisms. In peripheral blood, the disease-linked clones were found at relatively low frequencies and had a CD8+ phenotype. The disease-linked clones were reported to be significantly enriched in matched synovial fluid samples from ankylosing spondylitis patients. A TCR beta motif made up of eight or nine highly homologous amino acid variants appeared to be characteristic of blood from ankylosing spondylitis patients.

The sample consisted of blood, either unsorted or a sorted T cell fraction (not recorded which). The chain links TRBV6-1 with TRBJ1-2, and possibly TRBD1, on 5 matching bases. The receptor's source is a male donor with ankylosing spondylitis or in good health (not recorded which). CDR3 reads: CASSESGTNYGYTF. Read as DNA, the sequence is TGTGCCAGCAGTGAATCAGGGACTAACTATGGCTACACCTTC.